This T cell receptor beta chain was identified in a study of blood T cell repertoires in COVID-19. Study-wide background: Acute and convalescent COVID-19 specimens originated in the United States, Italy and Spain. Sample material is recorded as cDNA or gDNA derived from T cells, B-cell-depleted T cells, or PBMCs.

V shed 4 bases, J shed 5 bases, and the junction held 6 bases outside the gene matches. Germline lookup yields CDR1 LNHDA and CDR2 SQIVND (reference sequence). The CDR3 consists of 15 residues. Ages ranged from roughly 18 to 100 years, with residence in fewer than 25 US areas. Cohort 3 recovery required two negative PCRs, clearance, or symptom resolution. The count of this clone is one. The table came from immunoSEQ multiplex PCR; TCRdb's copy has only in-frame clones and leaves some out. The sample carries over 200,000 clones, around 80% recorded once. What was sequenced was PBMCs or T cells enriched from blood (not recorded which). The source is a man aged 60 to 75 who had recovered from COVID-19. The genes are TRBV19 and TRBJ2-2; TRBD1 aligns across 8 bases. This CDR3 is CASSRDRSTTGELFF. The CDR3 coding sequence is TGTGCCAGTAGTAGGGACAGGTCGACGACCGGGGAGCTGTTTTTT. Combining the CDR3 with reference TRBV19 and TRBJ2-2 gives the whole variable domain DGGITQSPKYLFRKEGQNVTLSCEQNLNHDAMYWYRQDPGQGLRLIYYSQIVNDFQKGDIAEGYSVSREKKESFPLTVTSAQKNPTAFYLCASSRDRSTTGELFFGEGSRLTVL.